One and the same sample provided the 20 T cell receptor beta chains below, sequenced in a study of identical twins. TCRdb passed the 5' RACE reads through MiXCR, listing each CDR3 protein once. The sample lists a few hundred thousand distinct CDR3 sequences; roughly 9.9% were seen once. These data are also associated with another study on yellow fever vaccine responses in identical twins.

The source material was PBMCs. The receptors stem from a woman between 18 and 30 years old in good health.

CDR3 sequence reads: CASSPSGAEKYF. The CDR3 region has the DNA TGTGCCAGCTCACCAAGTGGGGCAGAAAAGTACTTC. This chain uses TRBV18 with TRBJ2-7; maybe TRBD1 (5 bases). The CDR3 consists of 12 residues. Germline V gives CDR1 KGHSH, CDR2 LQKENI. Trimming removed 2 bases from V and 11 bases from J, with 13 bases in between.

This clonotype was seen many times. An end of the junction does not agree with germline; a read error may underlie this. The chain employs TRBV7-9 and TRBJ2-1; TRBD2 matches at 10 bases. CDR3 length: 14 residues. The germline V gene encodes CDR1 SEHNR and CDR2 FQNEAQ (reference sequence). Here the CDR3 reads CASSLAGGNNEQFF. In DNA, the CDR3 is TGTGCCAGCAGTTTAGCGGGGGGAAACAATGAGCAGTTCTTC.

Many counts were recorded for this clonotype. The rearrangement links TRBV20-1 to TRBJ2-4; tentatively, D is TRBD1 (5 bases). The length of the CDR3 is 13 residues. Germline values: CDR1 DFQATT, CDR2 SNEGSKA (reference sequence). Between the trimmed V and J ends, which lost 2 bases and 6 bases, there was a span of 11 bases. CDR3 sequence (DNA): TGCAGTGCTAGACCCGACAGTCGAAACATTCAGTACTTC. Protein product: CSARPDSRNIQYF.

This sequence joins TRBV10-3 and TRBJ2-3, with 9 bases identical to TRBD2. V lost 10 bases and J lost 3; bases outside the gene matches: 17. Germline CDR1 ENHRY, CDR2 SYGVKD. The CDR3 consists of 17 residues. In DNA, the CDR3 is TGTGCCACCCTAAGAAGCGGCGGGAGGGCCGCGACAGATACGCAGTATTTT. It encodes CATLRSGGRAATDTQYF.

In its sample, this clonotype was seen a few times. The rearrangement uses TRBV9 and TRBJ1-2; 7 bases are a match to TRBD1. Trimming at V came to 3 bases and at J to 0 bases, leaving 8 bases not matched to a gene. This CDR3 has 16 amino acids. The germline CDR1 and CDR2 sequences are SGDLS and YYNGEE. CDR3 sequence reads: CASSDGGQRANYGYTF. The CDR3 DNA follows: TGTGCCAGCAGCGACGGGGGACAGCGAGCTAACTATGGCTACACCTTC.

The chain has TRBV18 and TRBJ2-1; possibly TRBD2 for D (6 bases). The CDR3 runs 17 residues. Looked up from germline, CDR1 is KGHSH and CDR2 is LQKENI. The V gene lost 3 bases and the J gene lost 0 bases, with 15 bases spanning the gap. Here the CDR3 DNA reads TGTGCCAGCTCACCGCTCAGGTTAGCGGACTCCTACAATGAGCAGTTCTTC. Amino acid sequence: CASSPLRLADSYNEQFF.

This clonotype was observed a handful of times. The chain carries TRBV27 and TRBJ2-3; weak D call: TRBD1 (5 bases). Germline lookup yields CDR1 MNHEY and CDR2 SMNVEV (reference sequence). Trimming left V 1 base short and J 0 bases short, with 11 bases between. The CDR3 runs 16 residues. DNA for the CDR3: TGTGCCAGCAGTTTATGGCGACAGACCAGCACAGATACGCAGTATTTT. This encodes CASSLWRQTSTDTQYF.

This clonotype has just a few counts. The rearrangement joins TRBV6-2 or TRBV6-3 to TRBJ2-7; 7 bases are shared with TRBD1. Germline V gene data show CDR1 as MNHEY and CDR2 as SVGEGT. The CDR3 is made up of 17 amino acids. The V and J ends lost 0 bases and 2 bases, in that order; junction bases with no gene match: 10. CDR3 nucleotide sequence: TGTGCCAGCAGTTACTCTTGGCGGTGGACAGGAACCTACGAGCAGTACTTC. Translating gives CASSYSWRWTGTYEQYF.

This clonotype was counted between two and nine times. The genes are TRBV11-2 and TRBJ2-4, with 11 positions matching TRBD2. The CDR3 has 19 amino acids. V lost 5 bases and J lost 0; bases outside the gene matches: 12. Germline values: CDR1 SGHAT, CDR2 FQNNGV. CDR3 sequence: CASSTTSLAGGLAKNIQYF. CDR3 nucleotide sequence: TGTGCCAGCAGCACGACGTCCCTAGCGGGGGGTCTAGCCAAAAACATTCAGTACTTC.

The J gene is TRBJ2-3, the V gene TRBV7-9; TRBD2 matches at 8 bases. With V trimmed by 4 bases and J by 2 bases, 8 bases remained unmatched. CDR1 SEHNR and CDR2 FQNEAQ come from the germline V gene (reference sequence). The CDR3 is 16 residues long. CDR3 protein: CASSSVAGGFTDTQYF. For the CDR3, the DNA is TGTGCCAGCAGCTCTGTGGCGGGAGGATTCACAGATACGCAGTATTTT.

This clonotype was found many times. The J gene is TRBJ2-2, the V gene TRBV6-5, with 7 bases lining up with TRBD1. The CDR3 is made up of 14 amino acids. Germline lookup yields CDR1 MNHEY and CDR2 SVGAGI. V dropped 2 bases and J dropped 5; count of bases not matched to a gene: 2. DNA for the CDR3: TGTGCCAGCAGTTACACGACAGGGACCGGGGAGCTGTTTTTT. Encoded protein: CASSYTTGTGELFF.

This clonotype was seen only a few times. The chain has TRBV6-5 and TRBJ2-1, with 9 nucleotides matching TRBD2. The CDR3 consists of 17 residues. J lost 4 bases, V lost 1 base, and 8 bases had no gene match. Germline CDR1 reads MNHEY; CDR2 reads SVGAGI. Here the CDR3 reads CASSYLVQREEYNEQFF. CDR3 nucleotides: TGTGCCAGCAGTTACTTAGTGCAGCGGGAGGAGTACAATGAGCAGTTCTTC.

This clonotype was observed once. The genes are TRBV20-1 and TRBJ2-5, with D hard to call. The CDR3 runs to 12 residues. The germline V and J ends were trimmed by 6 bases and 1 base, with 9 bases remaining between them. Germline assignment: CDR1 DFQATT and CDR2 SNEGSKA (reference sequence). CDR3 protein: CSARSGQETQYF. The CDR3 nucleotides read TGCAGTGCAAGGTCAGGCCAAGAGACCCAGTACTTC.

The chain couples TRBV18 to TRBJ1-4; D remains ambiguous. CDR3 size: 15 residues. The germline V gene has CDR1 KGHSH and CDR2 LQKENI. The ends were cut back, 9 bases at V and 0 bases at J, with 14 bases in the middle. The CDR3 region has the DNA TGTGCCAGTTCGGGAGTATTCGCAACTAATGAAAAACTGTTTTTT. Its translation: CASSGVFATNEKLFF.

This CDR3 is CAIRTGPNTDTQYF. The DNA for the CDR3 is TGTGCCATCAGGACAGGGCCCAACACAGATACGCAGTATTTT. This chain connects TRBV10-3 to TRBJ2-3, with 7 bases lining up with TRBD1. The CDR3 is 14 residues long. CDR1 is ENHRY, CDR2 SYGVKD, per germline. Trimming took 6 bases from V and 2 from J; bases not matched to a gene: 5.

A few counts support this clonotype. The genes are TRBV25-1 and TRBJ1-5; no definite D call. Germline V gene lookup returns CDR1 MGHDK and CDR2 SYGVNS. Trimming pared 0 bases from V and 5 bases from J, leaving 11 bases between. This CDR3 has 15 residues. The CDR3 region has the DNA TGTGCCAGCAGTGAATATTCCGGGTTGGATCAGCCCCAGCATTTT. Translating it yields CASSEYSGLDQPQHF.

Ten or more counts support this clonotype. The rearrangement joins TRBV6-1 to TRBJ1-4; perhaps TRBD1 as D (6 bases). CDR1 MNHNS and CDR2 SASEGT come from the germline V gene. V lost 6 bases and J lost 6, with 8 bases in between. The CDR3 totals 12 residues. The CDR3 bases are TGTGCCAGCAGCCAGGGGTATGAAAAACTGTTTTTT. This codes for CASSQGYEKLFF.

This clonotype has a count of ten or more. The chain is built from TRBV7-2 and TRBJ2-1, with 12 positions matching TRBD2. V shed 5 bases and J 3 bases; nucleotides not matched to a gene: 2. CDR1 and CDR2 from the germline V gene are SGHTA and FQGNSA. This CDR3 is built from 15 residues. CDR3 region: CASSPTSGGYNEQFF. In DNA, the CDR3 is TGTGCCAGCAGCCCGACTAGCGGGGGCTACAATGAGCAGTTCTTC.

The V call is TRBV12-3 or TRBV12-4, the J call TRBJ2-7; weak D call: TRBD2 (8 bases). V shed 10 bases and J shed 9 bases, with 22 bases lying between them. The CDR3 spans 13 residues. The CDR3 is CATQDRSLAGQYF. CDR3 bases: TGTGCCACCCAGGACAGGTCCCTAGCGGGGCAGTACTTC.

This clonotype appeared many times. V is TRBV14 and J is TRBJ2-2, with 8 bases that match TRBD1. CDR3 length: 17 amino acids. V gave up 1 base and J gave up 3 bases; unmatched junction bases: 7. Germline CDR1 is SGHDN and CDR2 is FVKESK. CDR3 sequence: CASSQGQGARYTGELFF. The CDR3 DNA reads as TGTGCCAGCAGCCAAGGGCAGGGGGCGCGGTACACCGGGGAGCTGTTTTTT. Filled out from reference TRBV14 and TRBJ2-2, the complete variable domain reads EAGVTQFPSHSVIEKGQTVTLRCDPISGHDNLYWYRRVMGKEIKFLLHFVKESKQDESGMPNNRFLAERTGGTYSTLKVQPAELEDSGVYFCASSQGQGARYTGELFFGEGSRLTVL.